Here is one T cell receptor beta chain with its context. This CDR3 region has 14 residues. The trim removed 1 base at V and 8 bases at J, leaving 5 bases unmatched. The germline V gene encodes CDR1 LNHNV and CDR2 YYDKDF (reference sequence). Clones were read by immunoSEQ multiplex PCR, and TCRdb kept only the in-frame ones, dropping some. This sample carries 55,000 to 80,000 clones, roughly 93% of them seen once, and the ten largest clones take approximately 0.25%. This record comes from a study of technical replicates of blood from a handful of donors. This clonotype originated in a human donor in good health. The genes are TRBV15 and TRBJ1-2, with 9 positions matching TRBD1. The sequencing sample was made of T cells isolated from PBMCs. The CDR3 spells CATSRADRGEGYTF. The CDR3 DNA is TGTGCCACCAGCAGAGCGGACAGGGGAGAGGGCTACACCTTC. Full variable domain (missing parts from reference TRBV15 and TRBJ1-2): DAMVIQNPRYQVTQFGKPVTLSCSQTLNHNVMYWYQQKSSQAPKLLFHYYDKDFNNEADTPDNFQSRRPNTSFCFLDIRSPGLGDTAMYLCATSRADRGEGYTFGSGTRLTVV.